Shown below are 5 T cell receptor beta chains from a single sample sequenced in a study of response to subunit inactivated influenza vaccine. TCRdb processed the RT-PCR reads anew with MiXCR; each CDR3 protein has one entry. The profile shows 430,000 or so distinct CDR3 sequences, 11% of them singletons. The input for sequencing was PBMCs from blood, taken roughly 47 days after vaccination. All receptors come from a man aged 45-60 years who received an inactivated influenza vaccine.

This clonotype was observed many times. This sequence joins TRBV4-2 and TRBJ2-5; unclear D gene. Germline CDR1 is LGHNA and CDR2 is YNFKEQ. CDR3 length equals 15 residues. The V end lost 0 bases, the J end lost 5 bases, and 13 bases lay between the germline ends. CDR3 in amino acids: CASSQDLIMGETQYF. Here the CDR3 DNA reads TGTGCCAGCAGCCAAGATTTGATCATGGGGGAGACCCAGTACTTC.

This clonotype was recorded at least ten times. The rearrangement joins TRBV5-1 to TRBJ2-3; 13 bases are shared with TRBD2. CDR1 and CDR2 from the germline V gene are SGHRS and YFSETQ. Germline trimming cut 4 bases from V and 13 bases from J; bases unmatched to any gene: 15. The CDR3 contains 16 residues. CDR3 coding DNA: TGCGCCAGCAGCAGCCGTGGGACTAGCGGGACGAATACTAAGTATTTT. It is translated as CASSSRGTSGTNTKYF.

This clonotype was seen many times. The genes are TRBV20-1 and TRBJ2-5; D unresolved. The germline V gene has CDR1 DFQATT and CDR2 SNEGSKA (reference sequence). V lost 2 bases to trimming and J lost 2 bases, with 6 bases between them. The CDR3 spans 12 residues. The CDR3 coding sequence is TGCAGTGCTAGAATGGGTCAAGAGACCCAGTACTTC. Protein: CSARMGQETQYF.

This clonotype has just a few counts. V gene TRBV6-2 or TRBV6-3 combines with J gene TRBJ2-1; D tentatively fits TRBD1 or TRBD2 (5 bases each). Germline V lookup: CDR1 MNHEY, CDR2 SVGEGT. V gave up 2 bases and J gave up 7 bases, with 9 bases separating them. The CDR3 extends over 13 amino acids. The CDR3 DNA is TGTGCCAGCAGTTACGGGACGGCGAATGAGCAGTTCTTC. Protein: CASSYGTANEQFF.

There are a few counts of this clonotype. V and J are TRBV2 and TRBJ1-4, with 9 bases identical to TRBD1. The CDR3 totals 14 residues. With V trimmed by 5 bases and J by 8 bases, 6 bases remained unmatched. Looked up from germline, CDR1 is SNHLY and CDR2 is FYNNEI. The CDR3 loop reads CASSMGQGYEKLFF. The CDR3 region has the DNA TGTGCCAGCAGTATGGGACAGGGATACGAAAAACTGTTTTTT.